The 21 T cell receptor beta chains listed next were all sequenced from one sample in a study of CD4+ T cells in melanoma. The method was immunoSEQ multiplex PCR; TCRdb's version includes in-frame clones alone and lacks a portion of them. Among approximately 20,000 clones listed, 78% were seen once. Source of these receptors: a human donor with melanoma.

This clone was counted a single time. The chain uses TRBV4-1 and TRBJ2-7; possibly TRBD1 or TRBD2 for D (5 bases each). V dropped 3 bases and J dropped 0 bases, with 15 bases sitting between them. This CDR3 has 16 residues. Germline CDR1 is MGHRA and CDR2 is YSYEKL. The CDR3 is CASSHGTGTNSYEQYF. The CDR3 bases are TGCGCCAGCAGCCACGGTACCGGGACGAACTCCTACGAGCAGTACTTC.

The chain is built from TRBV4-1 and TRBJ2-3, with 9 nucleotides matching TRBD2. Germline loops: CDR1 MGHRA, CDR2 YSYEKL. The CDR3 totals 15 residues. The V gene end was trimmed by 3 bases and the J gene end by 1 base; junction bases not matched to a gene: 2. The DNA of the CDR3 is TGCGCCAGCAGCCATGGCGGGGGGGGCACAGATACGCAGTATTTT. This codes for CASSHGGGGTDTQYF.

The gene calls are TRBV9 and TRBJ2-7; 9 bases are a match to TRBD1. Germline trimming cut 0 bases from V and 2 bases from J; bases unmatched to any gene: 0. CDR3 length equals 14 residues. Germline V gives CDR1 SGDLS, CDR2 YYNGEE. CDR3 coding DNA: TGTGCCAGCAGCGTAGGGGACAGGGCCTACGAGCAGTACTTC. The encoded protein is CASSVGDRAYEQYF.

The chain combines TRBV6-1 with TRBJ1-5; 8 positions agree with TRBD1. CDR3 length: 20 amino acids. Trimming removed 4 bases from V and 2 bases from J; junction bases left unmatched: 19. Germline loops: CDR1 MNHNS, CDR2 SASEGT. CDR3 DNA: TGTGCCAGCAGTGGAGCAGGGGGCGCGTTGTCAGGTGTACGCAATCAGCCCCAGCATTTT. Encoded protein: CASSGAGGALSGVRNQPQHF.

The chain carries TRBV7-9 and TRBJ2-3; 8 bases are a match to TRBD2. There are 17 residues in the CDR3. The junction had 16 bases not matched to a gene; V was cut back by 5 bases and J by 6 bases. Germline-derived CDR1 and CDR2 are SEHNR and FQNEAQ (reference sequence). The CDR3 loop is CASSPPYRGGLTDTQYF. CDR3 bases: TGTGCCAGCAGCCCGCCCTACCGGGGGGGCTTGACTGATACGCAGTATTTT.

The chain couples TRBV15 to TRBJ2-1; TRBD2 might be the D (7 bases). The CDR3 spans 14 residues. Germline CDR1 is LNHNV and CDR2 is YYDKDF (reference sequence). Trimming pared 5 bases from V and 12 bases from J, leaving 20 bases between. The DNA for the CDR3 is TGTGCCACCAGCGATCAGACGGGGGGCGGGCCGCAGTTCTTC. Its protein is CATSDQTGGGPQFF. Combining the CDR3 with reference TRBV15 and TRBJ2-1 gives the whole variable domain DAMVIQNPRYQVTQFGKPVTLSCSQTLNHNVMYWYQQKSSQAPKLLFHYYDKDFNNEADTPDNFQSRRPNTSFCFLDIRSPGLGDTAMYLCATSDQTGGGPQFFGPGTRLTVL.

As for this clone: At one end the junction does not follow the germline gene, possibly because of a read error. The V call is TRBV4-1, the J call TRBJ2-3, with D perhaps given as TRBD1 or TRBD2 (5 bases each). The CDR3 loop spans 17 amino acids. Per germline, CDR1 MGHRA and CDR2 YSYEKL. CDR3 in DNA: TGCGCCAGCAGACAAGACCGGGGCTCAAGTGGCACAGATACGCAGTATTTT. Amino acids: CASRQDRGSSGTDTQYF.

This clone was detected once. The chain is built from TRBV20-1 and TRBJ1-2; D gene ambiguous. The CDR3 runs to 11 residues. From germline, CDR1 is DFQATT and CDR2 SNEGSKA (reference sequence). V was trimmed by 4 bases and J by 1 base, leaving 4 bases between them. CDR3 sequence reads: CSANRNYGYTF. The CDR3 DNA reads TGCAGTGCTAATCGTAACTATGGCTACACCTTC.

CDR3 coding DNA: TGTGCCAGCAGCGGCTGGTTGGGGACCGACTATGGCTACACCTTC. This sequence encodes CASSGWLGTDYGYTF. The chain employs TRBV7-9 and TRBJ1-2, with D tentatively TRBD1 (5 bases). V lost 5 bases, J lost 3 bases, and 16 bases lay in between. The CDR3 spans 15 residues. The germline V gene has CDR1 SEHNR and CDR2 FQNEAQ (reference sequence). Drawing the rest from reference TRBV7-9 and TRBJ1-2, the complete variable domain is DTGVSQNPRHKITKRGQNVTFRCDPISEHNRLYWYRQTLGQGPEFLTYFQNEAQLEKSRLLSDRFSAERPKGSFSTLEIQRTEQGDSAMYLCASSGWLGTDYGYTFGSGTRLTVV.

The rearrangement links TRBV5-5 to TRBJ2-2; D possibly corresponds to TRBD2 (5 bases). The ends were cut back, 2 bases at V and 6 bases at J, with 11 bases in the middle. Germline V gene data show CDR1 as SGHKS and CDR2 as YYEKEE (reference sequence). The CDR3 has 14 residues. CDR3 sequence (DNA): TGTGCCAGCAGCTTCGGCCCCGGGGCCGGGGAGCTGTTTTTT. The encoded protein is CASSFGPGAGELFF.

The chain has TRBV6-5 and TRBJ1-4, with D possibly being TRBD1 (5 bases). The V end lost 6 bases, the J end lost 3 bases, and 11 bases lay between the germline ends. CDR1 is MNHEY, CDR2 SVGAGI, per germline. The CDR3 has 14 residues. In DNA form, the CDR3 reads TGTGCCAGCAGCCGCACAGGAGCTAATGAAAAACTGTTTTTT. This encodes CASSRTGANEKLFF.

V gene TRBV7-8 combines with J gene TRBJ1-2, with 8 bases matching TRBD1. The CDR3 has 14 residues. Looked up from germline, CDR1 is SGHVS and CDR2 is FQNEAQ. The J segment lost 5 bases and the V segment lost 5 bases, leaving 7 bases of the junction unmatched. CDR3 nucleotides: TGTGCCAGCAGCCCGGACAGGGCCTCGTATGGCTACACCTTC. Translating it yields CASSPDRASYGYTF.

V is TRBV5-1 and J is TRBJ2-5; 10 nucleotides match TRBD2. With 2 bases clipped from V and 3 bases from J, the junction kept 4 bases outside the gene matches. The CDR3 has 15 residues. Per germline, CDR1 SGHRS and CDR2 YFSETQ. For the CDR3, the DNA is TGCGCCAGCAGCTTCGGACTAGCGGCCAAAGAGACCCAGTACTTC. It encodes CASSFGLAAKETQYF. The full variable domain, rest sourced from reference TRBV5-1 and TRBJ2-5, is KAGVTQTPRYLIKTRGQQVTLSCSPISGHRSVSWYQQTPGQGLQFLFEYFSETQRNKGNFPGRFSGRQFSNSRSEMNVSTLELGDSALYLCASSFGLAAKETQYFGPGTRLLVL.

This clone is a singleton in its sample. The chain uses TRBV2 and TRBJ2-5; D may be TRBD2 (7 bases). The CDR3 has 15 amino acids. The V end was cut by 1 base, the J end by 5 bases, with 14 bases between. Germline assignment: CDR1 SNHLY and CDR2 FYNNEI. In nucleotides, the CDR3 is TGTGCCAGCAGTGAAGAGGGGGGGGAGGGGGAGACCCAGTACTTC. Amino acids: CASSEEGGEGETQYF.

This chain connects TRBV27 to TRBJ1-2; TRBD1 aligns across 8 bases. This CDR3 has 14 amino acids. V trimming: 4 bases; J trimming: 8 bases; junction bases outside the gene matches: 9. In germline, CDR1 is MNHEY, CDR2 SMNVEV (reference sequence). The CDR3 DNA follows: TGTGCCAGCAGTTCACGACAGGGGTGGTTCGGCTACACCTTC. Its translation is CASSSRQGWFGYTF.

A single count supports this clone. The chain combines TRBV7-6 with TRBJ2-1; 8 bases are a match to TRBD1. Germline-derived CDR1 and CDR2 are SGHVS and FNYEAQ. The CDR3 has 16 residues. The ends lost 4 bases at V and 6 bases at J; junction bases unmatched: 11. The CDR3 bases are TGTGCCAGCAGCTATAGTGGGACAGGTAAGGGCAATGAGCAGTTCTTC. It encodes CASSYSGTGKGNEQFF.

A single count supports this clone. V usage is TRBV5-4 and J usage is TRBJ1-2, with a weak D call TRBD1 (5 bases). The CDR3 spans 14 residues. Germline lookup yields CDR1 SGHNT and CDR2 YYREEE (reference sequence). Trimming cost V 4 bases and J 10 bases, with 20 bases left between them. CDR3 sequence reads: CASSAGLTDHPYTF. The CDR3 region has the DNA TGTGCCAGCAGCGCGGGGCTGACAGACCATCCCTACACCTTC. The full variable domain, rest sourced from reference TRBV5-4 and TRBJ1-2, is ETGVTQSPTHLIKTRGQQVTLRCSSQSGHNTVSWYQQALGQGPQFIFQYYREEENGRGNFPPRFSGLQFPNYSSELNVNALELDDSALYLCASSAGLTDHPYTFGSGTRLTVV.

The chain joins TRBV7-9 to TRBJ2-1; 10 bases agree with TRBD2. The CDR3 sequence is 15 residues long. Looked up from germline, CDR1 is SEHNR and CDR2 is FQNEAQ (reference sequence). V lost 2 bases, J lost 4 bases, and 2 bases stayed unmatched. CDR3 loop: CASSLIAGGYNEQFF. CDR3 bases: TGTGCCAGCAGCTTAATAGCGGGGGGATACAATGAGCAGTTCTTC.

The chain joins TRBV15 to TRBJ2-7; D call uncertain. In germline, CDR1 is LNHNV, CDR2 YYDKDF (reference sequence). V was clipped by 1 base and J by 0 bases, with 13 bases between them. The CDR3 loop spans 16 amino acids. CDR3 protein: CATSRGLGLGSYEQYF. The CDR3 nucleotides are TGTGCCACCAGCAGAGGTTTGGGCTTAGGCTCCTACGAGCAGTACTTC.

The chain carries TRBV5-8 and TRBJ2-5, with D hard to call. The CDR3 is made up of 14 amino acids. V was clipped by 6 bases and J by 4 bases, with 16 bases between them. CDR1 is SGHTS, CDR2 YDEGEE, per germline. As DNA, the CDR3 is TGTGCCAGCACCAATTTTATACCGGGAGAGACCCAGTACTTC. This gives the protein CASTNFIPGETQYF.

V usage is TRBV5-4 and J usage is TRBJ2-3; 8 bases match TRBD2. The CDR3 sequence is 16 residues long. Germline V gene lookup returns CDR1 SGHNT and CDR2 YYREEE (reference sequence). Unmatched junction bases numbered 10, after V lost 5 bases and J lost 2 bases. DNA for the CDR3: TGTGCCAGCAGTTCCGGGACTAGAGTTATCACAGATACGCAGTATTTT. This codes for CASSSGTRVITDTQYF.